One sample yielded the 7 T cell receptor beta chains listed below, sequenced in a study of response to subunit inactivated influenza vaccine. TCRdb passed the RT-PCR reads through MiXCR, listing each CDR3 protein once. The sample has under 200,000 distinct CDR3 sequences; roughly a tenth are singletons. The sequences come from CD8+ T cells sorted from PBMCs, collected about 24 months after vaccination. These receptors originate from a man aged 50 to 69 who received an inactivated influenza vaccine.

This chain joins TRBV9 and TRBJ1-5; D is unresolved. V gave up 2 bases and J gave up 0 bases, with 9 bases separating them. CDR1 SGDLS and CDR2 YYNGEE come from the germline V gene. The CDR3 has 15 residues. The CDR3 DNA reads as TGTGCCAGCAGCGTTTCGGAATATAGCAATCAGCCCCAGCATTTT. Translation gives CASSVSEYSNQPQHF.

This sequence joins TRBV4-3 and TRBJ2-2; 11 nucleotides agree with TRBD2. CDR3 length: 18 residues. Germline lookup yields CDR1 LGHNA and CDR2 YSLEER. Germline trimming cut 0 bases from V and 5 bases from J; bases unmatched to any gene: 8. Here the CDR3 reads CASSQEGLLAGETGELFF. DNA for the CDR3: TGCGCCAGCAGCCAAGAAGGCCTACTAGCGGGGGAGACCGGGGAGCTGTTTTTT.

This clonotype was picked up many times. The V gene is TRBV28, the J gene TRBJ2-7; 8 bases agree with TRBD2. CDR1 and CDR2 from the germline V gene are MDHEN and SYDVKM. V was pared by 5 bases and J by 5 bases, with 8 bases of the junction left unmatched. The CDR3 is 14 residues long. The CDR3 is CASSPPGLVNEQYF. In DNA form, the CDR3 reads TGTGCCAGCAGTCCGCCGGGACTAGTGAACGAGCAGTACTTC.

The chain joins TRBV11-2 to TRBJ2-5; TRBD1 might be the D (6 bases). The CDR3 loop spans 15 amino acids. Germline assignment: CDR1 SGHAT and CDR2 FQNNGV. Between the trimmed V and J ends, which lost 8 bases and 5 bases, there was a span of 21 bases. CDR3 nucleotides: TGTGCCAGCTGCCTCTCCTTGGGGGCCGGCGAGACCCAGTACTTC. Translating gives CASCLSLGAGETQYF.

Many counts were recorded for this clonotype. The CDR3 here is CASSPDSGGGYQFF. CDR3 DNA sequence: TGTGCCAGCAGTCCAGATAGCGGGGGGGGCTATCAGTTCTTC. The chain links TRBV12-3 or TRBV12-4 to TRBJ2-1; TRBD2 matches at 11 bases. The CDR3 is made up of 14 amino acids. V lost 5 bases, J lost 13 bases, and 10 bases stayed unmatched.

The CDR3 protein is CSANPTGDVTSPLHF. The CDR3 bases are TGCAGTGCCAATCCTACAGGGGATGTTACTTCACCCCTCCACTTT. V and J are TRBV20-1 and TRBJ1-6, with 7 bases that match TRBD1. Germline V gives CDR1 DFQATT, CDR2 SNEGSKA (reference sequence). V shed 6 bases and J 9 bases; nucleotides not matched to a gene: 14. The CDR3 has 15 amino acids.

This chain links TRBV4-3 with TRBJ2-1; D might be TRBD1 (5 bases). V dropped 5 bases and J dropped 0 bases, with 8 bases sitting between them. The germline CDR1 and CDR2 sequences are LGHNA and YSLEER. The CDR3 covers 14 residues. DNA of the CDR3: TGCGCCAGCAGCAAGGGGTACTCCTACAATGAGCAGTTCTTC. Residues: CASSKGYSYNEQFF.